Following are 8 T cell receptor beta chains from one sample sequenced in a study of blood T cell repertoires in COVID-19. Using immunoSEQ multiplex PCR, the repertoire was profiled, and TCRdb retains in-frame clones only, with some absent. The table has around 190,000 clones, approximately 87% seen once. Sequencing used peripheral blood. These receptors were taken from a man in his 70s with active or convalescent COVID-19.

The V call is TRBV2, the J call TRBJ2-1; 10 bases are shared with TRBD1. CDR1 is SNHLY, CDR2 FYNNEI, per germline. Unmatched junction bases numbered 3, after V lost 5 bases and J lost 2 bases. The CDR3 is made up of 15 amino acids. The CDR3 coding sequence is TGTGCCAGCAGTCTGGACAGGGGGGCCTACAATGAGCAGTTCTTC. It translates to CASSLDRGAYNEQFF. Together with reference TRBV2 and TRBJ2-1, the CDR3 gives the full variable domain: EPEVTQTPSHQVTQMGQEVILRCVPISNHLYFYWYRQILGQKVEFLVSFYNNEISEKSEIFDDQFSVERPDGSNFTLKIRSTKLEDSAMYFCASSLDRGAYNEQFFGPGTRLTVL.

The gene calls are TRBV4-1 and TRBJ1-4; 7 positions agree with TRBD1. After removal of 4 bases from V and 8 bases from J, the junction contained 10 bases not matched to a gene. The CDR3 spans 15 residues. From germline, CDR1 is MGHRA and CDR2 YSYEKL. The CDR3 reads CASSLTGTEREKLFF. CDR3 DNA sequence: TGCGCCAGCAGCCTAACCGGGACAGAGAGGGAAAAACTGTTTTTT.

V is TRBV5-8 and J is TRBJ2-7; tentatively, D is TRBD2 (6 bases). V lost 4 bases and J 2 bases, leaving 13 bases between the germline ends. CDR3 length: 14 amino acids. Germline CDR1 and CDR2: SGHTS and YDEGEE. DNA of the CDR3: TGTGCCAGCAGCGCGGGACCGCCAACCTACGAGCAGTACTTC. It translates to CASSAGPPTYEQYF.

This chain links TRBV27 with TRBJ1-2, with 10 bases lining up with TRBD1. Unmatched junction bases numbered 7, after V lost 5 bases and J lost 7 bases. Germline lookup yields CDR1 MNHEY and CDR2 SMNVEV (reference sequence). The CDR3 is made up of 14 amino acids. CDR3 in amino acids: CASSPWDRGGGYTF. The CDR3 bases are TGTGCCAGCAGTCCATGGGACAGGGGCGGTGGCTACACCTTC.

This chain links TRBV12-3 or TRBV12-4 with TRBJ1-1; D is perhaps TRBD1 (5 bases). There are 13 residues in the CDR3. The V and J ends lost 7 bases and 5 bases respectively, with 14 bases between them. CDR3 sequence (DNA): TGTGCCAGCACCTCCAGGGTAGAGACTGAAGCTTTCTTT. Its protein product is CASTSRVETEAFF.

This rearrangement joins TRBV27 to TRBJ1-4; a weak D match, TRBD1 (6 bases). The CDR3 totals 15 residues. Trimming removed 1 base from V and 8 bases from J, with 14 bases in between. The V gene's germline CDR1 is MNHEY and CDR2 SMNVEV (reference sequence). The CDR3 loop reads CASSLYWGRWEKLFF. The CDR3 region has the DNA TGTGCCAGCAGTTTATATTGGGGGCGGTGGGAAAAACTGTTTTTT. The full variable domain, completed using reference TRBV27 and TRBJ1-4, is EAQVTQNPRYLITVTGKKLTVTCSQNMNHEYMSWYRQDPGLGLRQIYYSMNVEVTDKGDVPEGYKVSRKEKRNFPLILESPSPNQTSLYFCASSLYWGRWEKLFFGSGTQLSVL.

The DNA for the CDR3 is TGTGCCAGCAGCCCTCGTGAGGGAAGCAACACTGAAGCTTTCTTT. Translated, it gives CASSPREGSNTEAFF. V gene TRBV7-2 combines with J gene TRBJ1-1, with no clear D. Trimming took 5 bases from V and 2 from J, leaving 15 bases between them. This CDR3 is built from 15 residues. Per the germline V gene, CDR1 is SGHTA and CDR2 is FQGNSA.

The chain combines TRBV19 with TRBJ2-7; TRBD2 agrees at 10 bases. The CDR3 is 17 amino acids. J gave up 0 bases and V 1 base, and 6 bases lay outside the gene matches. The germline CDR1 and CDR2 sequences are LNHDA and SQIVND (reference sequence). CDR3 in amino acids: CASSIAGTSASSYEQYF. CDR3 bases: TGTGCCAGTAGTATAGCCGGGACTAGCGCGAGCTCCTACGAGCAGTACTTC.